Each of the 27 T cell receptor beta chains below was sequenced from the same sample in a study of T cell changes during pregnancy in multiple sclerosis. Some clones are missing from TCRdb's copy, which holds only in-frame ones; the method was immunoSEQ multiplex PCR. The table lists 58,000 or so clones, approximately 92% of them singletons. Source: peripheral blood, taken in the first trimester of pregnancy. The receptors were sampled from a female donor with multiple sclerosis, enrolled in a pregnancy study.

The J gene is TRBJ2-7, the V gene TRBV5-6; 12 bases fit TRBD2. The CDR3 covers 16 residues. CDR1 is SGHDT and CDR2 is YYEEEE in the germline V gene. V lost 4 bases, J lost 9 bases, and 14 bases stayed unmatched. The CDR3 DNA reads TGTGCCAGCAGCAAACCCCGGACTAGCGGGACTCCCACGCAGTACTTC. Translated: CASSKPRTSGTPTQYF.

This clone occurred once. The V and J genes are TRBV7-2 and TRBJ2-7; 9 bases are a match to TRBD2. The germline V gene encodes CDR1 SGHTA and CDR2 FQGNSA. This CDR3 contains 15 residues. The V gene end was trimmed by 4 bases and the J gene end by 2 bases; junction bases not matched to a gene: 6. The CDR3 spells CASSSPAGGPYEQYF. The CDR3 DNA reads TGTGCCAGCAGCTCTCCAGCGGGAGGACCCTACGAGCAGTACTTC. Combining the CDR3 with reference TRBV7-2 and TRBJ2-7 gives the whole variable domain GAGVSQSPSNKVTEKGKDVELRCDPISGHTALYWYRQSLGQGLEFLIYFQGNSAPDKSGLPSDRFSAERTGGSVSTLTIQRTQQEDSAVYLCASSSPAGGPYEQYFGPGTRLTVT.

The chain carries TRBV5-4 and TRBJ2-2; 8 bases are shared with TRBD1. The CDR3 totals 17 residues. J was trimmed by 4 bases and V by 0 bases; bases with no gene match: 8. From germline, CDR1 is SGHNT and CDR2 YYREEE (reference sequence). The CDR3 spells CASSLAGGQGPTGELFF. CDR3 DNA: TGTGCCAGCAGCTTGGCCGGAGGACAGGGCCCCACCGGGGAGCTGTTTTTT.

The genes are TRBV30 and TRBJ1-5, with D possibly being TRBD1 (6 bases). This CDR3 has 13 residues. Germline CDR1 reads GTSNPN; CDR2 reads SVGIG (reference sequence). Trimming left V 1 base short and J 2 bases short, with 6 bases between. Here the CDR3 reads CAWSGGRNQPQHF. CDR3 nucleotide sequence: TGTGCCTGGAGTGGGGGGCGCAATCAGCCCCAGCATTTT.

In DNA, the CDR3 is TGTGCCAGCATGTCCCGGGGCCAAGAGACCCAGTACTTC. Protein product: CASMSRGQETQYF. The chain combines TRBV5-4 with TRBJ2-5, with a possible D match to TRBD2 (5 bases). Germline V gene lookup returns CDR1 SGHNT and CDR2 YYREEE (reference sequence). This CDR3 region has 13 residues. V dropped 6 bases and J dropped 1 base, with 10 bases sitting between them.

This clone was recorded once. This chain connects TRBV7-3 to TRBJ1-1; no reliable D call. This CDR3 has 16 amino acids. V was cut by 1 base and J by 1 base, with 13 bases left in between. Germline CDR1 is SGHTA and CDR2 is FQGTGA. The CDR3 DNA reads TGTGCCAGCAGCTTAATATCGCGGCCAACGAACACTGAAGCTTTCTTT. It codes for CASSLISRPTNTEAFF.

This chain joins TRBV19 and TRBJ2-3; tentative D call: TRBD1 (6 bases). The CDR3 contains 14 residues. V was clipped by 0 bases and J by 4 bases, with 8 bases between them. The germline V gene encodes CDR1 LNHDA and CDR2 SQIVND (reference sequence). CDR3 residues: CASSIEGAADTQYF. The CDR3 DNA is TGTGCCAGTAGTATAGAGGGGGCCGCAGATACGCAGTATTTT.

The chain joins TRBV4-3 to TRBJ2-1, with 7 bases matching TRBD1. The CDR3 contains 17 residues. After removal of 4 bases from V and 2 bases from J, the junction contained 11 bases not matched to a gene. Germline V lookup: CDR1 LGHNA, CDR2 YSLEER. Here the CDR3 DNA reads TGCGCCAGCAGCCCCGGTTGGGGGACAGCAGCCTACAATGAGCAGTTCTTC. Protein product: CASSPGWGTAAYNEQFF.

This clone was picked up one time. The chain links TRBV30 to TRBJ1-5; D is perhaps TRBD1 (6 bases). The V end was cut by 3 bases, the J end by 2 bases, with 20 bases between. The CDR3 totals 17 residues. Germline lookup yields CDR1 GTSNPN and CDR2 SVGIG (reference sequence). The CDR3 sequence is CAWSHLGADLGNQPQHF. CDR3 in DNA: TGTGCCTGGAGCCACCTGGGGGCCGATTTGGGCAATCAGCCCCAGCATTTT.

Turning to this clone: A junction boundary mismatches the germline segment, possibly from a read error. This sequence joins TRBV7-7 and TRBJ2-5; D may be TRBD1 (6 bases). The CDR3 is made up of 16 amino acids. The germline V gene has CDR1 SSHAT and CDR2 FNYEAQ (reference sequence). CDR3 in DNA: TGTGCTAGCAGCTTAGGTAGAACAGGGAGCCAAGAGACCCAGTACTTC. Translation: CASSLGRTGSQETQYF.

The chain employs TRBV6-6 and TRBJ2-3; tentative D call: TRBD2 (6 bases). Per germline, CDR1 MNHNY and CDR2 SVGAGI (reference sequence). Deletions cut 0 bases from V and 2 bases from J, with 9 bases between. This CDR3 has 15 residues. In DNA, the CDR3 is TGTGCCAGCAGTTACTCCGGACTATCCACAGATACGCAGTATTTT. This codes for CASSYSGLSTDTQYF.

V and J are TRBV5-1 and TRBJ2-7, with 10 bases matching TRBD2. CDR3 length: 15 residues. Per germline, CDR1 SGHRS and CDR2 YFSETQ. The V gene end was trimmed by 4 bases and the J gene end by 4 bases; junction bases not matched to a gene: 8. The chain's CDR3 is CASSHLAGGEYEQYF. CDR3 DNA: TGCGCCAGCAGCCATTTAGCGGGAGGAGAATACGAGCAGTACTTC.

This clone was detected once. This chain joins TRBV4-1 and TRBJ2-7; TRBD1 is a possible D gene (6 bases). The CDR3 totals 15 residues. Trimming took off 1 base at V and 7 bases at J, with 17 bases between the two ends. Germline CDR1 is MGHRA and CDR2 is YSYEKL. CDR3: CASSQVQGTLLEQYF. DNA for the CDR3: TGCGCCAGCAGCCAAGTCCAGGGGACCCTCCTGGAGCAGTACTTC.

This clone was recorded once. This chain joins TRBV11-2 and TRBJ2-3; TRBD2 matches 12 bases. There are 17 residues in the CDR3. V lost 5 bases, J lost 2 bases, and 8 bases stayed unmatched. In germline, CDR1 is SGHAT, CDR2 FQNNGV. The CDR3 DNA follows: TGTGCCAGCAGCCGTTCACTAGCGGGAGGACACACAGATACGCAGTATTTT. Translating it yields CASSRSLAGGHTDTQYF.

The chain uses TRBV30 and TRBJ2-1; 7 nucleotides line up with TRBD2. Germline-derived CDR1 and CDR2 are GTSNPN and SVGIG (reference sequence). V shed 1 base, J shed 5 bases, and the junction held 5 bases outside the gene matches. The CDR3 length is 14 residues. The CDR3 coding sequence is TGTGCCTGGAGTGGAGGGAGCGGGGACAATGAGCAGTTCTTC. It specifies CAWSGGSGDNEQFF. Full variable domain (outside the CDR3, taken from reference TRBV30 and TRBJ2-1): SQTIHQWPATLVQPVGSPLSLECTVEGTSNPNLYWYRQAAGRGLQLLFYSVGIGQISSEVPQNLSASRPQDRQFILSSKKLLLSDSGFYLCAWSGGSGDNEQFFGPGTRLTVL.

This rearrangement joins TRBV28 to TRBJ2-1, with no clear D. CDR1 is MDHEN, CDR2 SYDVKM, per germline. Trimming left V 5 bases short and J 2 bases short, with 16 bases between. This CDR3 contains 16 residues. The CDR3 coding sequence is TGTGCCAGCAGTCTTAGACTGACCCTCCCCTACAATGAGCAGTTCTTC. This codes for CASSLRLTLPYNEQFF.

The chain uses TRBV7-2 and TRBJ2-7, with 11 bases lining up with TRBD2. This CDR3 has 14 amino acids. In germline, CDR1 is SGHTA, CDR2 FQGNSA. The junction had 3 bases not matched to a gene; V was cut back by 5 bases and J by 3 bases. The CDR3 bases are TGTGCCAGCAGCACGACTAGCGGGATCTACGAGCAGTACTTC. It is translated as CASSTTSGIYEQYF.

This chain links TRBV7-2 with TRBJ2-3; 9 nucleotides match TRBD2. In germline, CDR1 is SGHTA, CDR2 FQGNSA. The CDR3 runs 15 residues. The J segment lost 1 base and the V segment lost 6 bases, leaving 5 bases of the junction unmatched. CDR3 sequence: CASSIRTSGTDTQYF. CDR3 in DNA: TGTGCCAGCAGTATTCGGACTAGCGGCACAGATACGCAGTATTTT.

The chain couples TRBV19 to TRBJ2-2, with 8 bases matching TRBD1. The CDR3 is 15 amino acids. Unmatched junction bases numbered 7, after V lost 5 bases and J lost 5 bases. Per germline, CDR1 LNHDA and CDR2 SQIVND (reference sequence). The CDR3 coding sequence is TGTGCCAGTAGTTCAGGACAGGGAAGGACCGGGGAGCTGTTTTTT. Amino acids: CASSSGQGRTGELFF.

The chain couples TRBV4-3 to TRBJ2-6; D is unclear. V lost 1 base, J lost 3 bases, and 10 bases lay in between. This CDR3 is built from 16 residues. Looked up from germline, CDR1 is LGHNA and CDR2 is YSLEER. CDR3 sequence (DNA): TGCGCCAGCAGCCAAGGACAATTCAATGGGGCCAACGTCCTGACTTTC. It specifies CASSQGQFNGANVLTF.

The chain carries TRBV5-4 and TRBJ2-5, with a weak D call TRBD2 (5 bases). The CDR3 consists of 14 residues. V dropped 4 bases and J dropped 0 bases, with 10 bases sitting between them. Per the germline V gene, CDR1 is SGHNT and CDR2 is YYREEE (reference sequence). The CDR3 spells CASSPAGDQETQYF. CDR3 DNA: TGTGCCAGCAGCCCTGCCGGGGACCAAGAGACCCAGTACTTC.

This clone was counted at least ten times. The chain links TRBV4-3 to TRBJ2-1, with 8 nucleotides matching TRBD2. The ends lost 0 bases at V and 2 bases at J; junction bases unmatched: 6. Per the germline V gene, CDR1 is LGHNA and CDR2 is YSLEER. CDR3 length: 17 residues. DNA for the CDR3: TGCGCCAGCAGCCAAGATCTCGAACTAGCGGCCTACAATGAGCAGTTCTTC. Its protein is CASSQDLELAAYNEQFF.

The chain uses TRBV28 and TRBJ1-4; weak D call: TRBD1 (6 bases). CDR1 and CDR2 (germline): MDHEN, SYDVKM. The CDR3 spans 13 residues. Trimming cost V 2 bases and J 17 bases, with 18 bases left between them. DNA for the CDR3: TGTGCCAGCAGTTTAGATGCGGGGGCGATCGGTTTTTTT. Translation: CASSLDAGAIGFF. Using reference TRBV28 and TRBJ1-4 for the parts outside the CDR3, the full variable domain is DVKVTQSSRYLVKRTGEKVFLECVQDMDHENMFWYRQDPGLGLRLIYFSYDVKMKEKGDIPEGYSVSREKKERFSLILESASTNQTSMYLCASSLDAGAIGFFGSGTQLSVL.

The V gene is TRBV6-1, the J gene TRBJ2-7; perhaps TRBD2 as D (5 bases). The germline V gene encodes CDR1 MNHNS and CDR2 SASEGT. The CDR3 covers 15 residues. Trimming shortened V by 0 bases and J by 6 bases, and 15 bases separated the two germline ends. The DNA for the CDR3 is TGTGCCAGCAGTGAAGCGCTTGGGCTAGCTGGCGAGCAGTACTTC. It yields the protein CASSEALGLAGEQYF.

The chain uses TRBV11-2 and TRBJ2-7, with 7 positions matching TRBD1. CDR3 size: 17 residues. Germline loops: CDR1 SGHAT, CDR2 FQNNGV. V lost 0 bases, J lost 3 bases, and 11 bases stayed unmatched. In nucleotides, the CDR3 is TGTGCCAGCAGCTTAGATCTTAGGGGGCAGACCGGCTACGAGCAGTACTTC. Translated: CASSLDLRGQTGYEQYF.

This clone was recorded once. The chain couples TRBV9 to TRBJ2-7; the match to TRBD1 covers 8 bases. This CDR3 spans 15 amino acids. CDR1 is SGDLS, CDR2 YYNGEE, per germline. V was pared by 4 bases and J by 3 bases, with 9 bases of the junction left unmatched. The CDR3 reads CASSPRQGNIYEQYF. The DNA for the CDR3 is TGTGCCAGCAGCCCGAGACAGGGGAACATCTACGAGCAGTACTTC.

The J gene is TRBJ2-1, the V gene TRBV4-3; TRBD2 matches 12 bases. V gave up 3 bases and J gave up 7 bases; unmatched junction bases: 4. The length of the CDR3 is 15 residues. The germline CDR1 and CDR2 sequences are LGHNA and YSLEER. CDR3 amino acids: CASSHLAGGNNEQFF. The CDR3 nucleotides are TGCGCCAGCAGCCACCTAGCGGGAGGGAATAATGAGCAGTTCTTC.